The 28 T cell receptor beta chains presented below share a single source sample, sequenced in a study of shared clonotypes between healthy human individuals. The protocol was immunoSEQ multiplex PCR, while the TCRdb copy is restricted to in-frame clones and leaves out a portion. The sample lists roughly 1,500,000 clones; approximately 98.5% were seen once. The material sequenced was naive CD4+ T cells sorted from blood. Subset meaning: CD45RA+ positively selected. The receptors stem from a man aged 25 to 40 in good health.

The CDR3 nucleotides are TGTGCCACCCAGTCAGGGTTGGGGGAAAAACTGTTTTTT. Translated, it gives CATQSGLGEKLFF. V gene TRBV28 combines with J gene TRBJ1-4, with D tentatively TRBD1 (5 bases). V lost 10 bases and J 8 bases, leaving 17 bases between the germline ends. The V gene's germline CDR1 is MDHEN and CDR2 SYDVKM. The CDR3 consists of 13 residues.

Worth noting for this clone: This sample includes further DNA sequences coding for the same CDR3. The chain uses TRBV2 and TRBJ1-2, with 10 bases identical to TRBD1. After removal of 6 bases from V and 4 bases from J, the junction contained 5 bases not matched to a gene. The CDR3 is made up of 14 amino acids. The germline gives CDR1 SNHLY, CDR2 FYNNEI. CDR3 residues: CASRPGQGSYGYTF. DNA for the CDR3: TGTGCCAGCAGGCCGGGACAGGGGAGCTATGGCTACACCTTC.

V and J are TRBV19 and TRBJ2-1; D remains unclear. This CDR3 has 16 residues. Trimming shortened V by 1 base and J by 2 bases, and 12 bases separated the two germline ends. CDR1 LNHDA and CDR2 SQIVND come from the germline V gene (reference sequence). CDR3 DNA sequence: TGTGCCAGTAGTATAGGGGCAGGTCTTACCTACAATGAGCAGTTCTTC. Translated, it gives CASSIGAGLTYNEQFF. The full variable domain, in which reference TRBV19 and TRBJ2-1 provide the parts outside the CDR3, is DGGITQSPKYLFRKEGQNVTLSCEQNLNHDAMYWYRQDPGQGLRLIYYSQIVNDFQKGDIAEGYSVSREKKESFPLTVTSAQKNPTAFYLCASSIGAGLTYNEQFFGPGTRLTVL.

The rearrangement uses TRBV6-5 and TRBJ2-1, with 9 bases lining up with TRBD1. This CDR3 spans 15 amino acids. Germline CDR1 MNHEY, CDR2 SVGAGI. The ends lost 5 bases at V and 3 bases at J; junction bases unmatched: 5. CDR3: CASSQTGGIYNEQFF. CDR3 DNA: TGTGCCAGCAGTCAGACAGGGGGGATCTACAATGAGCAGTTCTTC.

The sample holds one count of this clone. In DNA form, the CDR3 reads TGTGCCAGCAGCTTAAGGGACTCGAACACCGGGGAGCTGTTTTTT. It translates to CASSLRDSNTGELFF. This rearrangement joins TRBV7-6 to TRBJ2-2; maybe TRBD2 (6 bases). Trimming stripped 2 bases from V and 0 bases from J, with 7 bases between. The CDR3 is 15 residues long. In germline, CDR1 is SGHVS, CDR2 FNYEAQ.

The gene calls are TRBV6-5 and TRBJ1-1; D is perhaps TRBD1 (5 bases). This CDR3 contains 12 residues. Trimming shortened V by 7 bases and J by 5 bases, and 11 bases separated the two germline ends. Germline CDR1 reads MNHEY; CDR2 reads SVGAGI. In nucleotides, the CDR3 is TGTGCCAGCACCCGTGGGGGGACTGAAGCTTTCTTT. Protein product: CASTRGGTEAFF.

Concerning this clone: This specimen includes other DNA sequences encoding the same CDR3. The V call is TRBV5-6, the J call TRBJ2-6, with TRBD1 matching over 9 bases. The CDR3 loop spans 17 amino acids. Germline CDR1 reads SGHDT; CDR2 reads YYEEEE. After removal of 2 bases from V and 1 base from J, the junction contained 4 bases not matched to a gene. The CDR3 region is CASSFRDRASGANVLTF. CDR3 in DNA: TGTGCCAGCAGCTTCCGGGACAGGGCTTCTGGGGCCAACGTCCTGACTTTC.

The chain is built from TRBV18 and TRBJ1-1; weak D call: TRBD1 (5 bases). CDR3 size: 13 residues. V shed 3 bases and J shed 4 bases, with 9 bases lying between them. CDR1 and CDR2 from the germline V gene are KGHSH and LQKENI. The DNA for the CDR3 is TGTGCCAGCTCACCTTCAGGGCCCACTGAAGCTTTCTTT. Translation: CASSPSGPTEAFF.

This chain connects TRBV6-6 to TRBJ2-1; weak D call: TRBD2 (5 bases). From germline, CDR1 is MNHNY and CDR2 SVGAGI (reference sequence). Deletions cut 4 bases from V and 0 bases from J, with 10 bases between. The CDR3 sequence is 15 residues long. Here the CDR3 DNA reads TGTGCCAGCAGTTGGACTCTGAGCTCCTACAATGAGCAGTTCTTC. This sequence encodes CASSWTLSSYNEQFF.

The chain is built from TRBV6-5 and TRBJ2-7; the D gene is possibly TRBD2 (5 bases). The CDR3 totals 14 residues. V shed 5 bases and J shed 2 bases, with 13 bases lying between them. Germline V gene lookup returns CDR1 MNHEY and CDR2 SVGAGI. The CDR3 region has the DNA TGTGCCAGCAGTCGCGGGCCTCTTACCTACGAGCAGTACTTC. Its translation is CASSRGPLTYEQYF.

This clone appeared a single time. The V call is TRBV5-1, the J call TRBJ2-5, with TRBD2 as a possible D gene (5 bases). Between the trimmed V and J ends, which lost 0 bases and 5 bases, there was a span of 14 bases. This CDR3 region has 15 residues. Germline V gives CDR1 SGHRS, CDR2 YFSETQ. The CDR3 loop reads CASSLGVGVPETQYF. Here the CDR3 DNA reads TGCGCCAGCAGCTTGGGAGTGGGAGTTCCGGAGACCCAGTACTTC.

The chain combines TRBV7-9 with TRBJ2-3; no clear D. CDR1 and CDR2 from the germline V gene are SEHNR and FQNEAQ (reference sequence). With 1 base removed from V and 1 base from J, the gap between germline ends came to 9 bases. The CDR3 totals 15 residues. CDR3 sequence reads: CASSLGLRGTDTQYF. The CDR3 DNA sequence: TGTGCCAGCAGCTTAGGGCTTCGGGGCACAGATACGCAGTATTTT.

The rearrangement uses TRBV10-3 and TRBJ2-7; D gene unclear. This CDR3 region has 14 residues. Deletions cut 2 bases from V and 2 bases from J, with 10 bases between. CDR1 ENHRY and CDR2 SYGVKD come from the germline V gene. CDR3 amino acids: CAISERSHPYEQYF. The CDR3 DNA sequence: TGTGCCATCAGTGAGCGAAGCCACCCCTACGAGCAGTACTTC.

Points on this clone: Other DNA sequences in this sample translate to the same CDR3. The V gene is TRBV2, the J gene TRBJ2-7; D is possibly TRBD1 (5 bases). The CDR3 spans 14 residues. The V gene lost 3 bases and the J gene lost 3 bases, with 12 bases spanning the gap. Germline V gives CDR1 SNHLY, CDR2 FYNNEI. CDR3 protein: CASSDQGQGYEQYF. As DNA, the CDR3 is TGTGCCAGCAGTGATCAGGGTCAGGGCTACGAGCAGTACTTC.

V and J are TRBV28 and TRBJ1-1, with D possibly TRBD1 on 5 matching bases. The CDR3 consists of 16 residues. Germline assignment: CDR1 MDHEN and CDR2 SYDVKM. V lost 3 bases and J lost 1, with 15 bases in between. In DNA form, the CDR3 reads TGTGCCAGCAGTTTGGATCACAGGAACAAGAACACTGAAGCTTTCTTT. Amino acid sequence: CASSLDHRNKNTEAFF.

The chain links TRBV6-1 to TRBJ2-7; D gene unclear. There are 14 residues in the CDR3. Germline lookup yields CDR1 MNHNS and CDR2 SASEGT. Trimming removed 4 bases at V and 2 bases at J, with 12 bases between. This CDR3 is CASSVKAETYEQYF. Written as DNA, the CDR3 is TGTGCCAGCAGTGTAAAGGCGGAAACCTACGAGCAGTACTTC.

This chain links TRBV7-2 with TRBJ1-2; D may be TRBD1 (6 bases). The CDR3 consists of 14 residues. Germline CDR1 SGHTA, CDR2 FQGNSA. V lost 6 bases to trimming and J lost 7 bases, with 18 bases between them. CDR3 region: CASSQGHLGIGYTF. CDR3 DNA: TGTGCCAGCAGTCAGGGACACCTGGGGATTGGCTACACCTTC.

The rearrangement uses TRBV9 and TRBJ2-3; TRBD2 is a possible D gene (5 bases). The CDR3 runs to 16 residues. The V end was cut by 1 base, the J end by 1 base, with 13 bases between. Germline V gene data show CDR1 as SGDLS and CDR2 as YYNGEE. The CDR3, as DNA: TGTGCCAGCAGCGTACCGAGGGCGTCGGGCACAGATACGCAGTATTTT. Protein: CASSVPRASGTDTQYF.

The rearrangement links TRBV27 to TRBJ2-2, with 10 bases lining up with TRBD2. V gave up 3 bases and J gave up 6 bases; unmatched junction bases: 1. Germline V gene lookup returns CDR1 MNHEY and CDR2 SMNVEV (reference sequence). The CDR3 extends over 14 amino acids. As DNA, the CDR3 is TGTGCCAGCAGTTTGAGCGGGAGGGCCGGGGAGCTGTTTTTT. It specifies CASSLSGRAGELFF.

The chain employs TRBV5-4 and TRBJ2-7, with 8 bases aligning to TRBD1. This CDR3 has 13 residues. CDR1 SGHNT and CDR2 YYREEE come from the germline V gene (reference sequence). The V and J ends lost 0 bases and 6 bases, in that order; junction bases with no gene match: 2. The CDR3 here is CASSLEQGGEQYF. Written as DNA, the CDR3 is TGTGCCAGCAGCTTGGAACAGGGGGGCGAGCAGTACTTC.

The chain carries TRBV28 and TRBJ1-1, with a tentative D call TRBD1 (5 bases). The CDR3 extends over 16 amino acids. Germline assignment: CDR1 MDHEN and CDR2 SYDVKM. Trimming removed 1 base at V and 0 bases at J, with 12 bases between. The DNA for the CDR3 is TGTGCCAGCAGTTTATACCCGGGGCGCATGAACACTGAAGCTTTCTTT. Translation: CASSLYPGRMNTEAFF.

CDR3 amino acids: CASSLAFRTEAFF. The CDR3, as DNA: TGTGCCAGCAGCTTGGCCTTTCGCACTGAAGCTTTCTTT. V and J are TRBV5-6 and TRBJ1-1; D is uncertain. CDR3 length equals 13 residues. Germline V gene data show CDR1 as SGHDT and CDR2 as YYEEEE. The V and J ends lost 0 bases and 4 bases respectively, with 7 bases between them. Combining the CDR3 with reference TRBV5-6 and TRBJ1-1 gives the whole variable domain DAGVTQSPTHLIKTRGQQVTLRCSPKSGHDTVSWYQQALGQGPQFIFQYYEEEERQRGNFPDRFSGHQFPNYSSELNVNALLLGDSALYLCASSLAFRTEAFFGQGTRLTVV.

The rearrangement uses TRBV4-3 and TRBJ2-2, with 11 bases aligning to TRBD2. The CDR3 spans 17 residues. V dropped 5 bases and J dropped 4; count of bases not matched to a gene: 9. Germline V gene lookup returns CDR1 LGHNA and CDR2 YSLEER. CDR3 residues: CASSRQTSGSITGELFF. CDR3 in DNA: TGCGCCAGCAGCAGACAAACTAGCGGGAGTATCACCGGGGAGCTGTTTTTT.

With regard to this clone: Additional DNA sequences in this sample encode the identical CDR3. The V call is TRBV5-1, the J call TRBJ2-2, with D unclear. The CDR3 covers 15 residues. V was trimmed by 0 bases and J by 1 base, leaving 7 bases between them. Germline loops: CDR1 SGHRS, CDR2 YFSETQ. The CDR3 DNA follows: TGCGCCAGCAGCTTGGGACGGCTGAACACCGGGGAGCTGTTTTTT. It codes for CASSLGRLNTGELFF.

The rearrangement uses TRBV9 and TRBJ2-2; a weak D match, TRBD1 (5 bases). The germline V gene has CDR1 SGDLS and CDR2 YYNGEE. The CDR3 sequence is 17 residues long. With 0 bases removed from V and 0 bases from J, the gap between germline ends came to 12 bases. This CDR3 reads CASSVGKGNTNTGELFF. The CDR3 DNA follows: TGTGCCAGCAGCGTAGGAAAGGGGAATACGAACACCGGGGAGCTGTTTTTT. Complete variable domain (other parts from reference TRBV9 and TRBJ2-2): DSGVTQTPKHLITATGQRVTLRCSPRSGDLSVYWYQQSLDQGLQFLIQYYNGEERAKGNILERFSAQQFPDLHSELNLSSLELGDSALYFCASSVGKGNTNTGELFFGEGSRLTVL.

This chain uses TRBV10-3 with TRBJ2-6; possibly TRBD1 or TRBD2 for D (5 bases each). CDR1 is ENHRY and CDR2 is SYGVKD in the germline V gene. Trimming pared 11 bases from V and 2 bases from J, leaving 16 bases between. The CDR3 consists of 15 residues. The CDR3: CASGPSGPGANVLTF. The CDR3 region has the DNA TGTGCCTCCGGCCCATCGGGGCCTGGGGCCAACGTCCTGACTTTC.

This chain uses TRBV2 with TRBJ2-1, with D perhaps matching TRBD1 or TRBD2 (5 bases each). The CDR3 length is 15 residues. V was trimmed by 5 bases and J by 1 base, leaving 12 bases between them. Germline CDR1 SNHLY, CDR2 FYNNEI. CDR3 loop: CASSRDLGSYNEQFF. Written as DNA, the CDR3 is TGTGCCAGCAGTCGGGACCTTGGTTCCTACAATGAGCAGTTCTTC.

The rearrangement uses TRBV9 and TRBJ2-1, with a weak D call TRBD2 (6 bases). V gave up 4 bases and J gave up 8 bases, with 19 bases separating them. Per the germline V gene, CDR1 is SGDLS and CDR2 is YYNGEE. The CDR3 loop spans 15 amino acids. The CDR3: CASSPRGIREDEQFF. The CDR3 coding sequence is TGTGCCAGCAGCCCCCGCGGGATCAGGGAGGATGAGCAGTTCTTC.